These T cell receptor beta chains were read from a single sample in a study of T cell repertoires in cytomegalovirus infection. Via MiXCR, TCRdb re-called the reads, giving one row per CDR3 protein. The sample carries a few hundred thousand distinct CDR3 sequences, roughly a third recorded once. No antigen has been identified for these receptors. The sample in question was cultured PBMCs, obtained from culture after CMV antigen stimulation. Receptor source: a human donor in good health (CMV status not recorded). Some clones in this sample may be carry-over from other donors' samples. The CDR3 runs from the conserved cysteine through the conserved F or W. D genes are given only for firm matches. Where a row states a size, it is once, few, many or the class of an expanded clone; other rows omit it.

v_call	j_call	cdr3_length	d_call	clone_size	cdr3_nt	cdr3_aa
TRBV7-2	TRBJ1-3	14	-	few	TGTGCCAGCAGCTTAACCACACAGGGAAACACCATATATTTT	CASSLTTQGNTIYF
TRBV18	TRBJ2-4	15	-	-	TGTGCCAGCTCACCGTACAGGGAAGCCAAAAACATTCAGTACTTC	CASSPYREAKNIQYF
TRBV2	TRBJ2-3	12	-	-	TGTGCCAGCGGAGTGCGGGCAGATACGCAGTATTTT	CASGVRADTQYF
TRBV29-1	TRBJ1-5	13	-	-	TGCAGGGGTGAGCGGGGGGCAGGGCAGCCCCAGCATTTT	CRGERGAGQPQHF
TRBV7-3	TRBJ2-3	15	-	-	TGTGCCAGCAGCCCACAGGGTGGGGACACAGATACGCAGTATTTT	CASSPQGGDTDTQYF
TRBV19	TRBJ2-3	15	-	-	TGTGCCAGTAGACCCCGACTTGCACCCACAGATACGCAGTATTTT	CASRPRLAPTDTQYF
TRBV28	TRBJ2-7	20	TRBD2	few	TGTGCCAGCAGTTCTCTTGCCGGGACTAGCGGGAGGCCGAGCTCCTACGAGCAGTACTTC	CASSSLAGTSGRPSSYEQYF
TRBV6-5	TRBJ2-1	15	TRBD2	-	TGTGCCAGCAGAGGGGGGACTAGCGGGAACAATGAGCAGTTCTTC	CASRGGTSGNNEQFF
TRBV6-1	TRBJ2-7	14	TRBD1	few	TGTGCCAGCAGTCCAAGGACAGGGGGCGACGAGCAGTACTTC	CASSPRTGGDEQYF
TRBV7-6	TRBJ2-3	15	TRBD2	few	TGTGCCAGCAGCCCGCTAGGACTAGCGACAGATACGCAGTATTTT	CASSPLGLATDTQYF
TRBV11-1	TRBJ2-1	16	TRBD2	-	TGTGCCAGCAGCTCGGCTAGCGGGAGTGCTTACAATGAGCAGTTCTTC	CASSSASGSAYNEQFF
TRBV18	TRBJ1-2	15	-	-	TGTGCCAGCTCACCATTTATTACCCGGGTATATGGCTACACCTTC	CASSPFITRVYGYTF
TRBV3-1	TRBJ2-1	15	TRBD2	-	TGTGCCAGCAGCCAAAGCGGGAGTAGGAACAATGAGCAGTTCTTC	CASSQSGSRNNEQFF
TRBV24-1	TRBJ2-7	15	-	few	TGTGCCACCAGTGATTTAAAAGCGGGTGCCTACGAGCAGTACTTC	CATSDLKAGAYEQYF
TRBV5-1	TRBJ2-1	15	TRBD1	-	TGCGCCAGCAGCGCCCCGGGACAGGGGGCCGGTGAGCAGTTCTTC	CASSAPGQGAGEQFF
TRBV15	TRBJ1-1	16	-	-	TGTGCCACCAGCAGACCTAAGGGATGGGAGAACACTGAAGCTTTCTTT	CATSRPKGWENTEAFF
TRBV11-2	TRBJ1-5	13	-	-	TGTGCCAGCAGCTTAGGGGAAGGTCAGCCCCAGCATTTT	CASSLGEGQPQHF
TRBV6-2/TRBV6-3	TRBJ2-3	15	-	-	TGTGCCAGCAGTGCCTTCCTGCCTAGCACAGATACGCAGTATTTT	CASSAFLPSTDTQYF
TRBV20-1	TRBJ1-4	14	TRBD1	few	TGCAGTGCTCTGAAAGGGACAGGGGGCGTGTTGCTGTTTTTT	CSALKGTGGVLLFF
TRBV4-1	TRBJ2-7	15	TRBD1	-	TGCGCCAGCAGCCAAGATCGACAGGGGGTCCACGAGCAGTACTTC	CASSQDRQGVHEQYF
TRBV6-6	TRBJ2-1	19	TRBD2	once	TGTGCCAGCAGTTGGGGCCTCCCCGGGACTAGCGGGAGAAGGTATGAGCAGTTCTTC	CASSWGLPGTSGRRYEQFF
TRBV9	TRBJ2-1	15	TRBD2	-	TGTGCCAGCAGCGTAGTGGCTAGCGGGAACAATGAGCAGTTCTTC	CASSVVASGNNEQFF
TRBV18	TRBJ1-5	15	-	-	TGTGCCAGCTCACCGGAACAGGGTGGAGGGGAGCCCCAGCATTTT	CASSPEQGGGEPQHF
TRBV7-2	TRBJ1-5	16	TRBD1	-	TGTGCCAGCAGCGTCGGGACAGGGGGCTTCAATCAGCCCCAGCATTTT	CASSVGTGGFNQPQHF
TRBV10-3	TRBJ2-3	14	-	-	TGTGCCATCAGTGGGGGATCGGTCACAGATACGCAGTATTTT	CAISGGSVTDTQYF
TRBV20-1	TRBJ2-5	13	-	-	TGCAGTGCTAGTCGGGGATTACAAGAGACCCAGTACTTC	CSASRGLQETQYF
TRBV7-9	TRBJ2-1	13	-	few	TGTGCCAGCAGCTCAAAACACCCGGGAGAGCAGTTCTTC	CASSSKHPGEQFF